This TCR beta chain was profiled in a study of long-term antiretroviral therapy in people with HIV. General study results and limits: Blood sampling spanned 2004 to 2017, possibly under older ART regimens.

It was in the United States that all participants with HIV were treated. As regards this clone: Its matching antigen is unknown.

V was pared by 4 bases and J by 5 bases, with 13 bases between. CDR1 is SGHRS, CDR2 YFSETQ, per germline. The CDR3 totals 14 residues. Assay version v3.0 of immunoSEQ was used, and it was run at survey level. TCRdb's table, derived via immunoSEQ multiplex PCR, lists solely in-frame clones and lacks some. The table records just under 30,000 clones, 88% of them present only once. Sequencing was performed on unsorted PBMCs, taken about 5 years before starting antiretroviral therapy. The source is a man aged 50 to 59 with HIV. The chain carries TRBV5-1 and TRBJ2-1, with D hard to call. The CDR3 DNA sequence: TGCGCCAGCAGCATAGCAGATTTCCACAATGAGCAGTTCTTC. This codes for CASSIADFHNEQFF.